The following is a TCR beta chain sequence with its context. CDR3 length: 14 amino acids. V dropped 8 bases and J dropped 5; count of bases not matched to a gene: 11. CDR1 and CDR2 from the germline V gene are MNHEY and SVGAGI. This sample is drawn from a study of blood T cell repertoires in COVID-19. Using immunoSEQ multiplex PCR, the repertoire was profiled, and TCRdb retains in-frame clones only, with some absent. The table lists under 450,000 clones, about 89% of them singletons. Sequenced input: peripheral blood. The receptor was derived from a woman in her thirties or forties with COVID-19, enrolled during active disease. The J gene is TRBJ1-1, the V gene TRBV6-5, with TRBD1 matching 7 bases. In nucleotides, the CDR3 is TGTGCCAGCTCTACCCAGGGGGGCGGGACTGAAGCTTTCTTT. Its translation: CASSTQGGGTEAFF.